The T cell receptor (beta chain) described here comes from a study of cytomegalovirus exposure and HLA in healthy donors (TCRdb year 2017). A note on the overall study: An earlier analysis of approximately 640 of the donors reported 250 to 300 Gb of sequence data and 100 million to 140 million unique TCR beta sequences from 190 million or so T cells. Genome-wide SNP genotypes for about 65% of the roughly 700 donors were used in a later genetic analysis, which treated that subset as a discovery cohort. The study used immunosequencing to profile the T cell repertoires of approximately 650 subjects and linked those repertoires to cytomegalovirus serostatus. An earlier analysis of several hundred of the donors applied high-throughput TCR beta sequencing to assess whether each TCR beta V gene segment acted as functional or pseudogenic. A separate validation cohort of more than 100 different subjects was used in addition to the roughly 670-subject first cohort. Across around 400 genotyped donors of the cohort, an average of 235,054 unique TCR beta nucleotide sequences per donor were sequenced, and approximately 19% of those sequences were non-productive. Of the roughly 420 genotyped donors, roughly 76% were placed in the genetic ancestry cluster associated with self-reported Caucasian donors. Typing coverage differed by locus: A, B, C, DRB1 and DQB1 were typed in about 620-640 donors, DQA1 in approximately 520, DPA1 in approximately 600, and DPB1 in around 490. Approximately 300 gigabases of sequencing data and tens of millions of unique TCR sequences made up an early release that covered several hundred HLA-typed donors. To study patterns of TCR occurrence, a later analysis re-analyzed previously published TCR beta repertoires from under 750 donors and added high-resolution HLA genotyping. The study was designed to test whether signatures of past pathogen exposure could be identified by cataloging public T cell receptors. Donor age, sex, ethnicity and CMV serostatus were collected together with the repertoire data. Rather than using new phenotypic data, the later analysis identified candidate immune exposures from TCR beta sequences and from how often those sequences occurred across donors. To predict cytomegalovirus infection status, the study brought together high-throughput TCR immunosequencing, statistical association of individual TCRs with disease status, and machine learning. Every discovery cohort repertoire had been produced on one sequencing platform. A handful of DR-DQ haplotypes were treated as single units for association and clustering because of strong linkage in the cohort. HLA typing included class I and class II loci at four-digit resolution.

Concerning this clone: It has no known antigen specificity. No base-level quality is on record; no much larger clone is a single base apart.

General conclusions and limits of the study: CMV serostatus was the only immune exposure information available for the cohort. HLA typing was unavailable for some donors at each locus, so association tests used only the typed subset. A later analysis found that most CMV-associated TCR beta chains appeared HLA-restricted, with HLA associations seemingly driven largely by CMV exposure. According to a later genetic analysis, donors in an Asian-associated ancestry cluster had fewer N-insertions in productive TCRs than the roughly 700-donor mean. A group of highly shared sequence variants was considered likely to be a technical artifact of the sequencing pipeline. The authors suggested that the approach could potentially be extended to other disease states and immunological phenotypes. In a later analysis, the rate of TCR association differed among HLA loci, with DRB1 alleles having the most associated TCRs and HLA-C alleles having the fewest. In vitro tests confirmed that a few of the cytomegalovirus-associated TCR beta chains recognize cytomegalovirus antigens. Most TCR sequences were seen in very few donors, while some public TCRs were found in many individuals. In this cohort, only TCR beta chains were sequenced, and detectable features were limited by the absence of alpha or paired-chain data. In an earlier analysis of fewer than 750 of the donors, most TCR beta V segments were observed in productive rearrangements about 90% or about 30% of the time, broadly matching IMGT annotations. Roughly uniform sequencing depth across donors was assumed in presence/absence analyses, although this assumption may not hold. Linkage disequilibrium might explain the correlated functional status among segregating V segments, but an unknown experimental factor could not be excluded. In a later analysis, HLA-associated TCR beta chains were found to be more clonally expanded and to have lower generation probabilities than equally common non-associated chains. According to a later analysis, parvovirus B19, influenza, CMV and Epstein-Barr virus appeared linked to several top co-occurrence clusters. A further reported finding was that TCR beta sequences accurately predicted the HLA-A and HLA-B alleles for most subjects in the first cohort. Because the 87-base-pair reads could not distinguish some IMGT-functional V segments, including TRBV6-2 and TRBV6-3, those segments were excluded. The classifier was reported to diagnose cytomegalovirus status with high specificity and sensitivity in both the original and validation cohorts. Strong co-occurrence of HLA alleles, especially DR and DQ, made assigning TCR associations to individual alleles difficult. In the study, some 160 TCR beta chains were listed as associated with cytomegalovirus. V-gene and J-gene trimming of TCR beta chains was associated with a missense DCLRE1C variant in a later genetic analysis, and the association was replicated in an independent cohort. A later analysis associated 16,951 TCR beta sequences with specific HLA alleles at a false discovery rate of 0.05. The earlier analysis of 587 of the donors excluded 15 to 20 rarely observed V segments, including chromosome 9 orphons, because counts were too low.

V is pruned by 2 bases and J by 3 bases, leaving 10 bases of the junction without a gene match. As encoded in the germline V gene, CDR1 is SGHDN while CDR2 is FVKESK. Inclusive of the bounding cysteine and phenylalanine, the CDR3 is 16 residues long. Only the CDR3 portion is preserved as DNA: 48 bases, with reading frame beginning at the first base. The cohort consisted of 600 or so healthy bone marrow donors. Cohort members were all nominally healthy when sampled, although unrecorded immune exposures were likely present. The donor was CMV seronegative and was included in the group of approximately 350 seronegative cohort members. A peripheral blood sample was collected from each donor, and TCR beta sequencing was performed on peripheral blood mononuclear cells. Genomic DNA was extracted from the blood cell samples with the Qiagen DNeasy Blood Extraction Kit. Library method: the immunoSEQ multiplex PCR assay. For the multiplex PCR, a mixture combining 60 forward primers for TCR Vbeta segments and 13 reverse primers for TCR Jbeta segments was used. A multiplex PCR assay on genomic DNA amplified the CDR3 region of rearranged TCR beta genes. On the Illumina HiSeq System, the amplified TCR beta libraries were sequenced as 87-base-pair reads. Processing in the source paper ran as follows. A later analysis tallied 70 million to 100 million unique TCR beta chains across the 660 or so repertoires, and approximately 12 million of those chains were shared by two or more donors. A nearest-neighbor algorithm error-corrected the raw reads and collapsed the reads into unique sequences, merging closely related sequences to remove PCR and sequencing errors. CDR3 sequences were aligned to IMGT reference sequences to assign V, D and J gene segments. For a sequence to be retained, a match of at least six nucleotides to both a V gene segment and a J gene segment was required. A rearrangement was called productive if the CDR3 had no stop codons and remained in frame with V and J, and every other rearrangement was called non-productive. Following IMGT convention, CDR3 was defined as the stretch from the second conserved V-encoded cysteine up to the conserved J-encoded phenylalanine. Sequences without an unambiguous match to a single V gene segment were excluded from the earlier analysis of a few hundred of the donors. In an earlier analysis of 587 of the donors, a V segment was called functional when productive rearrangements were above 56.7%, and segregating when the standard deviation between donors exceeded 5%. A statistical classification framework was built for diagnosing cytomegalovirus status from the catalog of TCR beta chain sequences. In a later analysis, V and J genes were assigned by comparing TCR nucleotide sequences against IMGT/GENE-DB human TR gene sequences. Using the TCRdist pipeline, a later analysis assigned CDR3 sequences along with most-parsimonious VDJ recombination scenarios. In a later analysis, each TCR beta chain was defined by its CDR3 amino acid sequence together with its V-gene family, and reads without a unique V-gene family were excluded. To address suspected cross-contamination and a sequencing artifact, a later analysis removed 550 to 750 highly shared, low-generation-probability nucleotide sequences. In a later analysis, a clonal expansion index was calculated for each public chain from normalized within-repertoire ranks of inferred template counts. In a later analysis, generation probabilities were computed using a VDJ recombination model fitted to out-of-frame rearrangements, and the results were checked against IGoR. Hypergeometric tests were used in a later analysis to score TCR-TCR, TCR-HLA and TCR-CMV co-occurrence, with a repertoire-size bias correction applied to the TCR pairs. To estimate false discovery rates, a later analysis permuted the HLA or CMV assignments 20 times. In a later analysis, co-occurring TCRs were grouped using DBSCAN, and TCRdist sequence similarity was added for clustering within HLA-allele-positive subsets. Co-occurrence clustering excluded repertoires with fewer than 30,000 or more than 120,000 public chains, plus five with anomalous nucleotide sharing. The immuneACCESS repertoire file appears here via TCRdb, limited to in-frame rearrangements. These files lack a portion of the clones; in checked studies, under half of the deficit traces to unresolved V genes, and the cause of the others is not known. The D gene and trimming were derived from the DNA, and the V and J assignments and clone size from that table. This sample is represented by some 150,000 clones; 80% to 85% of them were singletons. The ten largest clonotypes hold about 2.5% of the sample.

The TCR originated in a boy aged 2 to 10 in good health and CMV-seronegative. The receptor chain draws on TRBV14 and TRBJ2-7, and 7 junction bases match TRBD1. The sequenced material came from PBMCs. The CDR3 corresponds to CASSQYGTAKNYEQYF. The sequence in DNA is TGTGCCAGCAGCCAATACGGGACAGCAAAAAACTACGAGCAGTACTTC.